The T cell receptor beta chain described here comes from a study of spatial heterogeneity in lung cancer. About the research overall: Detection consistently captured more beta-chain sequences than alpha-chain sequences. For tumor regions, TCR transcript counts showed a strong correlation with a T cell module score derived from matched bulk RNA-seq. Study observations and caveats: Expanded TCRs classified as ubiquitous or regional were counted, and these counts tracked ubiquitous and regional nonsynonymous mutations, respectively. Tumors with more nonsynonymous mutations had more expanded intratumoral alpha and beta TCRs.

This clonotype is labeled medium-sized. Its matching antigen is unknown. The size of this beta chain means little, since it is a stray read in a library made for alpha chains. Time point indicated: sample taken at primary tumor resection. TCRdb re-called the 5' RACE reads through MiXCR, storing one row per CDR3 protein. The table shows 7,500 or so distinct CDR3 sequences, with 14% occurring only once. J lost 4 bases, V lost 6 bases, and 5 bases had no gene match. The CDR3 is 12 amino acids. CDR1 and CDR2 (germline): DFQATT, SNEGSKA (reference sequence). This receptor was taken from a female donor with early-stage non-small cell lung cancer. The sample here was lung tumor tissue, taken at surgery. V and J are TRBV20-1 and TRBJ1-2, with 7 bases aligning to TRBD1. Here the CDR3 DNA reads TGCAGTGCCCTGACAGGGAGCTATGGCTACACCTTC. Protein: CSALTGSYGYTF.